This TCR beta chain was sequenced for a study of cytomegalovirus exposure and HLA in healthy donors. Germline-derived CDR1 and CDR2 are SGHTA and FQGNSA. V gave up 5 bases and J gave up 5 bases; unmatched junction bases: 5. The CDR3 loop spans 14 amino acids. Assay used: immunoSEQ multiplex PCR; TCRdb lists only in-frame clones, some missing. The sample lists about 130,000 clones, about 88% occurring once. The sample consisted of PBMCs. The origin of this receptor is a woman in her late teens or twenties in good health and CMV-seropositive. The genes are TRBV7-2 and TRBJ1-5, with 8 bases matching TRBD1. The CDR3 DNA is TGTGCCAGCAGCCCCCGGACAGGGCATCAGCCCCAGCATTTT. Translation: CASSPRTGHQPQHF.